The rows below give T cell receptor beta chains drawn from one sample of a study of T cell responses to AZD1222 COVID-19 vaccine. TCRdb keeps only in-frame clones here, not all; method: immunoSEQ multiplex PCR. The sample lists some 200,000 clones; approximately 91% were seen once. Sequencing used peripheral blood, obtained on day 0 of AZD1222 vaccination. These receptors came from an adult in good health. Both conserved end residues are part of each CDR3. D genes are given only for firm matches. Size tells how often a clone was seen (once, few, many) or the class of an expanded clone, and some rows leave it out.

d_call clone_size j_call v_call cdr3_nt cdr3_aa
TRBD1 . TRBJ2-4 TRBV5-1 TGCGCCAGCAGCTTCGGGACAGACGAATATTATGGCATTCAGTACTTC CASSFGTDEYYGIQYF
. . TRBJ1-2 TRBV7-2 TGTGCCAGCAGCCCCGGTTTCTCTTCCCCCTATGGCTACACCTTC CASSPGFSSPYGYTF
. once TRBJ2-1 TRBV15 TGTGCCACCAGCAGTTTGATAGGTCTGGAACGCTACAATGAGCAGTTCTTC CATSSLIGLERYNEQFF
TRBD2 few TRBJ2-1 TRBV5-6 TGTGCCAGCAGCTATTTGAAGCGGGGGCACAATGAGCAGTTCTTC CASSYLKRGHNEQFF
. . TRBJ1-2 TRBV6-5 TGTGCCAGCAGCCGACAGGCAACTAACTATGGCTACACCTTC CASSRQATNYGYTF
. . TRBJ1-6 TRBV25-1 TGTGCCAGCAGTGAATGGGAGGGTCCGGGTTCACCCCTCCACTTT CASSEWEGPGSPLHF
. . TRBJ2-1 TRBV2 TGTGCCAGCAGTTCCCAAATCATGGCCAATGAGCAGTTCTTC CASSSQIMANEQFF
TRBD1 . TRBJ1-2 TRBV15 TGTGCCACCCATATTCCGGGACAGGGAAGAGAGGGCTACACCTTC CATHIPGQGREGYTF
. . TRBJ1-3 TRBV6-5 TGTGCCAGCAGCCCCTCCTCGAGAGGAAACACCATATATTTT CASSPSSRGNTIYF
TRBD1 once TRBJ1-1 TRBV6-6 TGTGCCAGCAGTACAGGGGACCACACTGAAGCTTTCTTT CASSTGDHTEAFF
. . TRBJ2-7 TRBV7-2 TGTGCCAGCAGCTTACAGGTAACCTACGAGCAGTACTTC CASSLQVTYEQYF
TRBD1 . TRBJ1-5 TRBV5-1 TGCGCCAGCAGCTTGGGGACAGGGGGGAGTCAGCCCCAGCATTTT CASSLGTGGSQPQHF
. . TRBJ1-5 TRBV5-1 TGCGCCAGCAGCTTGGACAGTCCGGGAGATCAGCCCCAGCATTTT CASSLDSPGDQPQHF
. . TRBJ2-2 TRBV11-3 TGTGCCAGCAGCTTATCGCGGAACACCGGGGAGCTGTTTTTT CASSLSRNTGELFF
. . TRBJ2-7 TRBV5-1 TGCGCCAGCAGCCTGGACGGAGCCTACGAGCAGTACTTC CASSLDGAYEQYF
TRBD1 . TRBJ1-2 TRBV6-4 TGTGCCAGCAGTGACCCTAGGACAGGGCATTCCTATGGCTACACCTTC CASSDPRTGHSYGYTF
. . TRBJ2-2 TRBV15 TGTGCCACCAGCCAGGGAACGAACACCGGGGAGCTGTTTTTT CATSQGTNTGELFF
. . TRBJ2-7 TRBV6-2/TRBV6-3 TGTGCCAGCAGTTCCTACCCACGAGGGACCTACTCCTACGAGCAGTACTTC CASSSYPRGTYSYEQYF
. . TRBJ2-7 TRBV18 TGTGCCAGCTCACCCGAACAGGGTTTGTACTTC CASSPEQGLYF
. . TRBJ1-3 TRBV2 TGTGCCAGCGTCAGGGGCCCTGGAAACACCATATATTTT CASVRGPGNTIYF
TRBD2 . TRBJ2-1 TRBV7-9 TGTGCCAGCAGCGAGAAGTCGGGGGGCAATGAGCAGTTCTTC CASSEKSGGNEQFF
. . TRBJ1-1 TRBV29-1 TGCAGCGTTGGGGGGGGACCCCTGATGGGAACTGAAGCTTTCTTT CSVGGGPLMGTEAFF
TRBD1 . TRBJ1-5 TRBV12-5 TGTGCTAGTGGCCAACCCTCGGGACAGCTCAATCAGCCCCAGCATTTT CASGQPSGQLNQPQHF
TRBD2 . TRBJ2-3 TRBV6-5 TGTGCCAGCAGGACTAGCGGCACAGATACGCAGTATTTT CASRTSGTDTQYF
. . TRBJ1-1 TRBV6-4 TGTGCCAGCAGTGCAGAGATGAACACTGAAGCTTTCTTT CASSAEMNTEAFF
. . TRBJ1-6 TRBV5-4 TGTGCCAGCAGCGACCCAGCTGGCCGATATAATTCACCCCTCCACTTT CASSDPAGRYNSPLHF
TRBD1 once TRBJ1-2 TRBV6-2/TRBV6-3 TGTGCCAGCAGTTTCAACTCCGGGACAGCTAGCTCGGACATAGATGGCTACACCTTC CASSFNSGTASSDIDGYTF
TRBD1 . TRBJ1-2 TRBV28 TGTGCCAGCAGTCCGGCCGGGACAGGGGACCTCTGGGGCTACACCTTC CASSPAGTGDLWGYTF
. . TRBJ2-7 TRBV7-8 TGTGCCAGCAGCTTAGCGGTAGGGGGGTCCTACGAGCAGTACTTC CASSLAVGGSYEQYF
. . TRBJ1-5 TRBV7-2 TGTGCCAGCAGCTTAGGACAGCGAAATCAGCCCCAGCATTTT CASSLGQRNQPQHF
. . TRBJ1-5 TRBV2 TGTGCCAGCAGTACAGGGCGAGGCCAGCCCCAGCATTTT CASSTGRGQPQHF
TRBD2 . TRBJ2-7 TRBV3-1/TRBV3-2 TGTGCCAGCAGCCACTTGACTAGCGGGTTTTTACCCGAGCAGTACTTC CASSHLTSGFLPEQYF
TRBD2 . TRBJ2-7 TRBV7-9 TGTGCCAGCAGCTTAGGGACTAGCGGGAACTACGAGCAGTACTTC CASSLGTSGNYEQYF
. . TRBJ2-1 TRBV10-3 TGTGCCATCGGACGGGGGACCAGCTCCTACAATGAGCAGTTCTTC CAIGRGTSSYNEQFF
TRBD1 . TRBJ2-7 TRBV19 TGTGCCAGTAGTCCCGGGACAGGGGCCTACGAGCAGTACTTC CASSPGTGAYEQYF
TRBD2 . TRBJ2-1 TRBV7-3 TGTGCCAGCAGCACGCGGGGGGACGGTGAGCAGTTCTTC CASSTRGDGEQFF
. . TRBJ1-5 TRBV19 TGTGCCAGTAGTATAGCCCCTAGCAATCAGCCCCAGCATTTT CASSIAPSNQPQHF
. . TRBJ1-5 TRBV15 TGTGCCACCAGCCGTGGGTCGTCTTCCGTCAATCAGCCCCAGCATTTT CATSRGSSSVNQPQHF
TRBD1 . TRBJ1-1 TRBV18 TGTGCCAGCTCACCACCGCCAGGGGGCATCACTGAAGCTTTCTTT CASSPPPGGITEAFF
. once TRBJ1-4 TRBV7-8 TGTGCCAGCAGCTTTCGCAGGGATCCAAATGAAAAACTGTTTTTT CASSFRRDPNEKLFF
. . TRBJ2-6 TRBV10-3 TGTGCCATCAGTGATTATGCCGGGGACCCAGTACCTGGGGCCAACGTCCTGACTTTC CAISDYAGDPVPGANVLTF
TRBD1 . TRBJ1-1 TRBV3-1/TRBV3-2 TGTGCCAGCAGTCCAACAGGGGGGGACACTGAAGCTTTCTTT CASSPTGGDTEAFF
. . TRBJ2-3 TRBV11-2 TGTGCCAGCAGCTTAGCCGCGCCCACAGATACGCAGTATTTT CASSLAAPTDTQYF
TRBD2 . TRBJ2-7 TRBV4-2 TGTGCCAGCAGCCAAGAAAGTAGCGGGAGAATCTGGGATATATACGAGCAGTACTTC CASSQESSGRIWDIYEQYF
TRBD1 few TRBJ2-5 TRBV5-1 TGCGCCAGCAGCTCACGGACAGGGGCCTCCGCGGAGACCCAGTACTTC CASSSRTGASAETQYF
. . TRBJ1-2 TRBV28 TGTGCCAGCAGCCTACCACAGACAGTCCTCTCCGGCTACACCTTC CASSLPQTVLSGYTF
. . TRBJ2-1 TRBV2 TGTGCCAGCATGACGTACAATGAGCAGTTCTTC CASMTYNEQFF
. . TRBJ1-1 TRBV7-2 TGTGCCAGCAGCGGGATGGGTCAAACTGAAGCTTTCTTT CASSGMGQTEAFF
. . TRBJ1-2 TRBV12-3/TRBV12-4 TGTGCCAGCAGCCCAACTGCAAACTATGGCTACACCTTC CASSPTANYGYTF
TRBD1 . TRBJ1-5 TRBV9 TGTGCCAGCAGCGTAGGGGGTCAGGGGGTCCAGCCCCAGCATTTT CASSVGGQGVQPQHF
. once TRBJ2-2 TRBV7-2 TGTGCCAGCAGCTTAGGCACAGGCCTCCCGAACACCGGGGAGCTGTTTTTT CASSLGTGLPNTGELFF
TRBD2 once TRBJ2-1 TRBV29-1 TGCAGCGTACCTATAGCGGGAGCGAAGTTCTTC CSVPIAGAKFF
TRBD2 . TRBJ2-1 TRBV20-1 TGCAGTGCCAGGCGGGACTACGAGCAGTTCTTC CSARRDYEQFF
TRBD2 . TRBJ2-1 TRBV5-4 TGTGCCAGCAGCTTGGAACTAGCGGGAGTTGCCAACAATGAGCAGTTCTTC CASSLELAGVANNEQFF